This TCR beta chain was sequenced during a study of T-cell memory formation after mild COVID-19. The length of the CDR3 is 15 residues. In germline, CDR1 is SSHAT, CDR2 FNYEAQ (reference sequence). This clonotype was seen repeatedly, ten times or more. The target antigen is unknown. The junction departs from germline at one end; a sequencing error may be responsible. Findings and caveats of the study: Chiefly within CM and EM were the contracting CD4+ clones; CD8+ ones were within EMRA. Pre-infection memory harbored some responding clones, suggesting cross-reactive memory joined. SARS-CoV-2 specificity was not confirmed for second-wave clones peaking on day 37.

With constant-segment primers, 5'RACE yielded cDNA libraries of TCR alpha and TCR beta that carried sample barcodes and UMIs. A single record per CDR3 protein comes from TCRdb applying MiXCR to the 5' RACE reads. The sample carries fewer than 700,000 distinct CDR3 sequences, roughly 17% recorded once. The sequencing sample was made of PBMCs or a T cell subset sorted from them (not recorded which). This TCR derives from an adult woman who had mild COVID-19 (a few samples of this study predate the infection). Cell type and time point are not known. This sequence joins TRBV7-7 and TRBJ2-7; no definite D call. This chain's CDR3 is CASSLALAETYEQYF. The DNA of the CDR3 is TGTGCTAGCAGCTTAGCTCTTGCGGAAACCTACGAGCAGTACTTC.